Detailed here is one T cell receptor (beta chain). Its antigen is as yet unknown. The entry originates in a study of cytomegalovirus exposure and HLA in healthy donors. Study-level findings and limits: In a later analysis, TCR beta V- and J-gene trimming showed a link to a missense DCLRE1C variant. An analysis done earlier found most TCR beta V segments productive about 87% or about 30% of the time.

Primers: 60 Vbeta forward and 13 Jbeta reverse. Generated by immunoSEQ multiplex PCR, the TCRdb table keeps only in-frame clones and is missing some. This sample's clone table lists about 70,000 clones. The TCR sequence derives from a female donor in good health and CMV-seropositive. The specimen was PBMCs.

In DNA, the CDR3 is TGTGCCTGGAAGGGACAGGGGAATCAGCCCCAGCATTTT. Its translation is CAWKGQGNQPQHF. The V and J genes are TRBV30 and TRBJ1-5; 10 bases fit TRBD1. Germline CDR1 and CDR2: GTSNPN and SVGIG (reference sequence). V shed 4 bases, J shed 4 bases, and the junction held 1 base outside the gene matches. This CDR3 region has 13 residues.